This passage covers 21 T cell receptor beta chains from one sample sequenced in a study of cytomegalovirus exposure and HLA in healthy donors. The PCR used 60 Vbeta and 13 Jbeta primers. Profiled with immunoSEQ multiplex PCR; TCRdb holds only in-frame clones, not every one. The table includes around 140,000 clones, 82% detected once. The specimen sequenced was PBMCs. These receptors came from a woman in her forties or fifties in good health and CMV-seropositive.

This chain links TRBV28 with TRBJ2-1, with 9 nucleotides matching TRBD1. The CDR3 sequence is 14 residues long. CDR1 is MDHEN, CDR2 SYDVKM, per germline. Trimming took 4 bases from V and 5 from J; bases not matched to a gene: 3. Written as DNA, the CDR3 is TGTGCCAGCAGTTCGACAGGGGGGAACAATGAGCAGTTCTTC. Translating gives CASSSTGGNNEQFF.

For this clone: An end of the junction does not agree with germline; a read error may underlie this. Other nucleotide sequences from this sample produce the same CDR3. The chain uses TRBV19 and TRBJ1-4; perhaps TRBD1 as D (5 bases). The CDR3 runs 15 residues. The germline CDR1 and CDR2 sequences are LNHDA and SQIVND (reference sequence). The CDR3 DNA is TGTGCCAGCAGTATACAGGTTGCAACTAATGAAAAACTGTTTTTT. Amino acids: CASSIQVATNEKLFF. Together with reference TRBV19 and TRBJ1-4, the CDR3 gives the full variable domain: DGGITQSPKYLFRKEGQNVTLSCEQNLNHDAMYWYRQDPGQGLRLIYYSQIVNDFQKGDIAEGYSVSREKKESFPLTVTSAQKNPTAFYLCASSIQVATNEKLFFGSGTQLSVL.

The J gene is TRBJ2-3, the V gene TRBV5-4, with a tentative D call TRBD2 (5 bases). The CDR3 runs 13 residues. CDR1 SGHNT and CDR2 YYREEE come from the germline V gene (reference sequence). Trimming removed 0 bases from V and 3 bases from J, with 5 bases in between. CDR3 protein: CASSLGGTDTQYF. Here the CDR3 DNA reads TGTGCCAGCAGCTTGGGCGGGACAGATACGCAGTATTTT.

This rearrangement joins TRBV2 to TRBJ1-6; D uncertain. CDR3 size: 12 residues. Germline CDR1 SNHLY, CDR2 FYNNEI. V was trimmed by 9 bases and J by 8 bases, leaving 11 bases between them. The CDR3 nucleotides read TGTGCCAGTGCCTTCGGGGATTCACCCCTCCACTTT. It translates to CASAFGDSPLHF.

V and J are TRBV4-1 and TRBJ1-2; D may be TRBD1 (6 bases). Per the germline V gene, CDR1 is MGHRA and CDR2 is YSYEKL. The CDR3 is 15 residues long. V lost 2 bases to trimming and J lost 6 bases, with 16 bases between them. The CDR3 DNA reads as TGCGCCAGCAGCCAAAATCAGGGGTTCGGTGATGGCTACACCTTC. Its protein is CASSQNQGFGDGYTF.

V gene TRBV28 combines with J gene TRBJ1-2; 11 nucleotides line up with TRBD1. Trimming cost V 2 bases and J 5 bases; bases outside gene matches: 4. The CDR3 contains 15 residues. Germline CDR1 MDHEN, CDR2 SYDVKM. The CDR3 reads CASSLIGTGGYGYTF. The CDR3, as DNA: TGTGCCAGCAGTTTAATAGGGACAGGGGGATATGGCTACACCTTC.

V usage is TRBV7-8 and J usage is TRBJ2-2; 9 positions agree with TRBD2. The CDR3 has 15 amino acids. Germline CDR1 SGHVS, CDR2 FQNEAQ. The ends lost 6 bases at V and 1 base at J; junction bases unmatched: 3. CDR3 sequence reads: CASRWTSENTGELFF. CDR3 coding DNA: TGTGCCAGCAGGTGGACTAGCGAGAACACCGGGGAGCTGTTTTTT.

The chain links TRBV7-6 to TRBJ2-2; 13 nucleotides align to TRBD2. The V and J ends lost 5 bases and 2 bases, in that order; junction bases with no gene match: 8. Germline V gene lookup returns CDR1 SGHVS and CDR2 FNYEAQ. The CDR3 is 18 residues long. The CDR3 spells CASSAGLAGSTNTGELFF. The CDR3 region has the DNA TGTGCCAGCAGCGCGGGACTAGCGGGATCTACTAACACCGGGGAGCTGTTTTTT. The full variable domain, rest sourced from reference TRBV7-6 and TRBJ2-2, is GAGVSQSPRYKVTKRGQDVALRCDPISGHVSLYWYRQALGQGPEFLTYFNYEAQQDKSGLPNDRFSAERPEGSISTLTIQRTEQRDSAMYRCASSAGLAGSTNTGELFFGEGSRLTVL.

This chain joins TRBV18 and TRBJ2-7, with TRBD2 matching 10 bases. CDR3 length: 14 residues. CDR1 and CDR2 from the germline V gene are KGHSH and LQKENI. The junction had 6 bases not matched to a gene; V was cut back by 4 bases and J by 6 bases. The CDR3 spells CASSRSGREGEQYF. Here the CDR3 DNA reads TGTGCCAGCTCACGGAGCGGGAGGGAAGGCGAGCAGTACTTC.

V gene TRBV9 combines with J gene TRBJ2-3; 9 positions match TRBD2. The V gene end was trimmed by 0 bases and the J gene end by 0 bases; junction bases not matched to a gene: 5. CDR1 is SGDLS and CDR2 is YYNGEE in the germline V gene. The CDR3 runs 17 residues. The CDR3: CASSVGLAGVSTDTQYF. The CDR3 DNA sequence: TGTGCCAGCAGCGTAGGGTTAGCGGGGGTTAGCACAGATACGCAGTATTTT.

This clone has a handful of counts. The chain is built from TRBV6-5 and TRBJ1-2; D gene unclear. The germline V gene has CDR1 MNHEY and CDR2 SVGAGI. Deletions cut 2 bases from V and 4 bases from J, with 8 bases between. The CDR3 contains 13 residues. CDR3 region: CASSYRGTYGYTF. The CDR3 DNA is TGTGCCAGCAGTTACCGGGGTACCTATGGCTACACCTTC.

This clone has only one observation. CDR3 bases: TGTGCCAGCAGTTTATTGGCAGGGAGGGGAGTTGAGACCCAGTACTTC. Translation gives CASSLLAGRGVETQYF. The chain employs TRBV28 and TRBJ2-5, with 7 bases identical to TRBD2. Germline assignment: CDR1 MDHEN and CDR2 SYDVKM. This CDR3 is built from 16 residues. Trimming at V came to 1 base and at J to 5 bases, leaving 10 bases not matched to a gene.

The J gene is TRBJ2-1, the V gene TRBV4-3; weak D call: TRBD2 (6 bases). CDR3 length: 16 residues. V was shortened by 4 bases and J by 4 bases, with 17 bases between the two germline ends. Germline V CDR1 and CDR2: LGHNA, YSLEER. CDR3 amino acids: CASSLTWDSPYNEQFF. The CDR3, as DNA: TGCGCCAGCAGCCTCACCTGGGACTCTCCTTACAATGAGCAGTTCTTC.

The chain employs TRBV19 and TRBJ2-1; 8 bases match TRBD2. Germline V gene data show CDR1 as LNHDA and CDR2 as SQIVND (reference sequence). Trimming took 1 base from V and 7 from J; bases not matched to a gene: 3. The CDR3 contains 14 residues. The CDR3 DNA sequence: TGTGCCAGTAGTATAGCGGGGGGGCCGAATGAGCAGTTCTTC. Protein product: CASSIAGGPNEQFF.

This chain connects TRBV2 to TRBJ2-1; the D is unclear. Per the germline V gene, CDR1 is SNHLY and CDR2 is FYNNEI. V lost 9 bases and J lost 1, with 13 bases in between. The CDR3 runs to 14 residues. CDR3 bases: TGTGCCAGTATCTTGGAGAGTTCCTACAATGAGCAGTTCTTC. Residues: CASILESSYNEQFF.

The rearrangement joins TRBV21-1 to TRBJ2-4; TRBD1 was called by the table and not checked on the DNA. TRBV21-1 is given as a pseudogene. CDR3 size: 13 residues. The CDR3 protein is CASSKDPGSQKYF. Here the CDR3 DNA reads TGTGCCAGCAGCAAAGATCCAGGGTCTCAGAAGTACTTC.

This sequence joins TRBV5-1 and TRBJ2-3; the match to TRBD2 covers 7 bases. This CDR3 is 14 amino acids long. From germline, CDR1 is SGHRS and CDR2 YFSETQ. J gave up 3 bases and V 2 bases, and 3 bases lay outside the gene matches. The CDR3 DNA sequence: TGCGCCAGCAGCTTTGCGGGGGTGACAGATACGCAGTATTTT. Residues: CASSFAGVTDTQYF.

The chain's CDR3 is CASGFHNQPQHF. The CDR3 nucleotides read TGTGCCAGCGGCTTTCACAATCAGCCCCAGCATTTT. The gene calls are TRBV6-1 and TRBJ1-5; D is uncertain. This CDR3 region has 12 residues. The ends were cut back, 8 bases at V and 3 bases at J, with 8 bases in the middle. Germline V gene sequence: CDR1 MNHNS, CDR2 SASEGT.

This chain joins TRBV2 and TRBJ2-7; 7 nucleotides match TRBD1. After removal of 2 bases from V and 5 bases from J, the junction contained 6 bases not matched to a gene. The CDR3 length is 14 residues. Germline lookup yields CDR1 SNHLY and CDR2 FYNNEI. The CDR3 reads CASSEIGTDHEQYF. Written as DNA, the CDR3 is TGTGCCAGCAGTGAAATCGGGACAGACCACGAGCAGTACTTC.

The sample holds one count of this clone. J is TRBJ1-2 and V is TRBV14; D gene ambiguous. V lost 1 base, J lost 2 bases, and 8 bases lay in between. This CDR3 is 14 amino acids long. Germline V gene data show CDR1 as SGHDN and CDR2 as FVKESK. In nucleotides, the CDR3 is TGTGCCAGCAGCCAAGCGGGGAGAAACTATGGCTACACCTTC. Translated, it gives CASSQAGRNYGYTF.

The rearrangement links TRBV6-1 to TRBJ2-5, with TRBD2 as a possible D gene (7 bases). This CDR3 spans 14 amino acids. Germline assignment: CDR1 MNHNS and CDR2 SASEGT. Between the trimmed V and J ends, which lost 4 bases and 5 bases, there was a span of 14 bases. CDR3 DNA: TGTGCCAGCAGTGGGTGGGGGGGCAGGGAGACCCAGTACTTC. Its translation: CASSGWGGRETQYF.